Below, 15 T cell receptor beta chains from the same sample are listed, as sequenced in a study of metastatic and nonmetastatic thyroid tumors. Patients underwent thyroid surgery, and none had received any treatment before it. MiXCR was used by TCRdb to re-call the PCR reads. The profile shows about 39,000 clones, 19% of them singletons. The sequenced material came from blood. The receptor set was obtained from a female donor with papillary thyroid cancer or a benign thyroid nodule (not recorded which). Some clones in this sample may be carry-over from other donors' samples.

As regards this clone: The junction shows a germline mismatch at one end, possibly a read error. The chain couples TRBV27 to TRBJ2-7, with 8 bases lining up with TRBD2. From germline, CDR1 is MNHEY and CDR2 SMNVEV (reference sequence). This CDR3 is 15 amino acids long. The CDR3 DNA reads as TGTGTCAGCAGTTCAGCGGGGGTTGAACCATACGAGCAGTACTTC. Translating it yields CVSSSAGVEPYEQYF.

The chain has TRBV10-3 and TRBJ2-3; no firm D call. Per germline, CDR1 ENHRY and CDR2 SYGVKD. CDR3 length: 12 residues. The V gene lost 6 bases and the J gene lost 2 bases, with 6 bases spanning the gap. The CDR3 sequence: CAIRLVTDTQYF. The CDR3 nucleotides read TGTGCCATCAGATTGGTCACAGATACGCAGTATTTT.

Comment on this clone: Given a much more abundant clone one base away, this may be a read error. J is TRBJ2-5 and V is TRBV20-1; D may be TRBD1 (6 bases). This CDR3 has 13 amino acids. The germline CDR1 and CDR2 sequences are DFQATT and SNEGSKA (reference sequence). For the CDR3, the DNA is TGCGGTGCTAGGAGTCAGGGGCTCGGGACCCAGTACTTC. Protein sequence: CGARSQGLGTQYF.

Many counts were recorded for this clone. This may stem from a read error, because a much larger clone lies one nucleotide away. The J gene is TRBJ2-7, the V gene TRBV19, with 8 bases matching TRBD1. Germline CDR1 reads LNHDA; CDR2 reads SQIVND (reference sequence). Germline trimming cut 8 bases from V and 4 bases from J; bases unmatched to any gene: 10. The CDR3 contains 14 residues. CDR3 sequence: CASGHRDRSYEQYF. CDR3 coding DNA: TGTGCCAGTGGGCACCGGGACAGGAGTTACGAGCAGTACTTC. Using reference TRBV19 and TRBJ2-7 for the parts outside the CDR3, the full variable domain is DGGITQSPKYLFRKEGQNVTLSCEQNLNHDAMYWYRQDPGQGLRLIYYSQIVNDFQKGDIAEGYSVSREKKESFPLTVTSAQKNPTAFYLCASGHRDRSYEQYFGPGTRLTVT.

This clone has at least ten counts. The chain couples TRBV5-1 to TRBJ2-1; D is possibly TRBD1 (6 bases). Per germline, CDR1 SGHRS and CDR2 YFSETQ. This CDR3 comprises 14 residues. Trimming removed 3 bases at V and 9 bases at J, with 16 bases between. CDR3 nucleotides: TGCGCCAGCAGCTCAGAGATCGACAGGATTGAGCAGTTCTTC. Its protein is CASSSEIDRIEQFF. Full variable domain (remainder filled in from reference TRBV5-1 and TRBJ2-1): KAGVTQTPRYLIKTRGQQVTLSCSPISGHRSVSWYQQTPGQGLQFLFEYFSETQRNKGNFPGRFSGRQFSNSRSEMNVSTLELGDSALYLCASSSEIDRIEQFFGPGTRLTVL.

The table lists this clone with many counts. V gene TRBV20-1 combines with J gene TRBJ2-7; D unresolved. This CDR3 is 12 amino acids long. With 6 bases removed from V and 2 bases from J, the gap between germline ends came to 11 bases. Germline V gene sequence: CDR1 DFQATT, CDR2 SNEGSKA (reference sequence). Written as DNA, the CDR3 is TGCAGTGCCCAACAAGTCCCCTACGAGCAGTACTTC. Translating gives CSAQQVPYEQYF.

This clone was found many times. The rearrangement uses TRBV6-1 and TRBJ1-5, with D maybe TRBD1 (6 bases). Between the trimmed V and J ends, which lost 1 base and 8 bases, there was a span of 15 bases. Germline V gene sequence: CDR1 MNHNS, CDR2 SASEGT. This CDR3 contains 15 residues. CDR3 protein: CASSEGGHIYKPQHF. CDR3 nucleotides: TGTGCCAGCAGTGAAGGGGGACATATCTATAAGCCCCAGCATTTT.

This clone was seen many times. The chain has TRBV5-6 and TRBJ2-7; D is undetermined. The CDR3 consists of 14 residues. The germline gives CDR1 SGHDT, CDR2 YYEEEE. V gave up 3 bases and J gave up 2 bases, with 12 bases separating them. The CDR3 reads CASSSLGGTYEQYF. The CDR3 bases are TGTGCCAGCAGCTCCCTGGGCGGCACCTACGAGCAGTACTTC.

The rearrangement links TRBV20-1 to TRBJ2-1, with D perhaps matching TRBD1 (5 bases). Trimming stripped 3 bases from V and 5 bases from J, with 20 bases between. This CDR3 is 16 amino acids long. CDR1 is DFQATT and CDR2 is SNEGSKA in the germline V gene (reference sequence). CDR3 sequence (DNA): TGCAGTGCTAGCGCTTTTATACAGGTGCTCAACAATGAGCAGTTCTTC. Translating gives CSASAFIQVLNNEQFF.

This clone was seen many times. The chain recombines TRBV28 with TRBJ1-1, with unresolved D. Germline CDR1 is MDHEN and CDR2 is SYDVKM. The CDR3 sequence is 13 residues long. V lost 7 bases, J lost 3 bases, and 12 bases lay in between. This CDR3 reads CASIQIKDTEAFF. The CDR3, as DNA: TGTGCCAGCATCCAAATTAAGGACACTGAAGCTTTCTTT.

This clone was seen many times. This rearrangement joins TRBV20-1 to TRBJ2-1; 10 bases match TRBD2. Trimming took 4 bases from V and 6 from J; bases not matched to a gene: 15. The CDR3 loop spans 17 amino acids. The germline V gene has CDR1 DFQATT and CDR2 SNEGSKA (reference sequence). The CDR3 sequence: CSAKGGEPGLAFNEQFF. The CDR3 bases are TGCAGTGCTAAGGGCGGAGAACCGGGACTAGCGTTCAATGAGCAGTTCTTC.

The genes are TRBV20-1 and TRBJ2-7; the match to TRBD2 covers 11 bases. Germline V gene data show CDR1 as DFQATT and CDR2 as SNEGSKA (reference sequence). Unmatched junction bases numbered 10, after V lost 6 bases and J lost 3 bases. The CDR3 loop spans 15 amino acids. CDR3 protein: CSAEPLAGGFYEQYF. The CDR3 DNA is TGCAGTGCGGAACCGCTAGCGGGAGGTTTCTACGAGCAGTACTTC.

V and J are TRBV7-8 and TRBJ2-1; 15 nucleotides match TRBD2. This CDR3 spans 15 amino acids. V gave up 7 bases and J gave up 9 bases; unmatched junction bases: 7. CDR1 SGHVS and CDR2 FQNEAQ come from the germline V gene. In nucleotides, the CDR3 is TGTGCCAGCATCTGGGGGACTAGCGGGAGGTTTGAGCAGTTCTTC. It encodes CASIWGTSGRFEQFF.

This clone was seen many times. For the CDR3, the DNA is TGTGCCAGCAGTAGACTAGCCCGGGACGAGCAGTACTTC. Protein: CASSRLARDEQYF. The rearrangement uses TRBV6-1 and TRBJ2-7, with TRBD2 matching over 7 bases. The CDR3 covers 13 residues. V was clipped by 5 bases and J by 5 bases; unmatched bases: 6. The V gene's germline CDR1 is MNHNS and CDR2 SASEGT.

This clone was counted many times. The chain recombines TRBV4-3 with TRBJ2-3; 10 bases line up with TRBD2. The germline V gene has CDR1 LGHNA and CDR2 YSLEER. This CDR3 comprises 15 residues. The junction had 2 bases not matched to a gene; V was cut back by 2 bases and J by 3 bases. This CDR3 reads CASSQSTSGTDTQYF. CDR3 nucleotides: TGCGCCAGCAGCCAATCGACTAGCGGGACAGATACGCAGTATTTT.